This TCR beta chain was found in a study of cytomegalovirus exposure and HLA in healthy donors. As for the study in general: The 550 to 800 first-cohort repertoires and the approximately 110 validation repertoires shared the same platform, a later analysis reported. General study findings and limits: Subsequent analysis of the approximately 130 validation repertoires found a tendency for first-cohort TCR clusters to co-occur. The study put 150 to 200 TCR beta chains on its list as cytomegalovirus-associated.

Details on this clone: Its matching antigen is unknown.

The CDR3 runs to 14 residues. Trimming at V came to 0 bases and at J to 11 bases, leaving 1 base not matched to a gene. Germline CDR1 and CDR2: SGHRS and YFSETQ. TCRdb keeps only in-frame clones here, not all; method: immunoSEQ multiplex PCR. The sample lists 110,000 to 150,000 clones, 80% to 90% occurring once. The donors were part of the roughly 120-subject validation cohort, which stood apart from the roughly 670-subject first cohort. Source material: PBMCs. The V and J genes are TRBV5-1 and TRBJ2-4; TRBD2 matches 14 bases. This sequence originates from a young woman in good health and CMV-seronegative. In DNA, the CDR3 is TGCGCCAGCAGCTTGGTGACTAGCGGGGGGGTTCAGTACTTC. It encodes CASSLVTSGGVQYF.